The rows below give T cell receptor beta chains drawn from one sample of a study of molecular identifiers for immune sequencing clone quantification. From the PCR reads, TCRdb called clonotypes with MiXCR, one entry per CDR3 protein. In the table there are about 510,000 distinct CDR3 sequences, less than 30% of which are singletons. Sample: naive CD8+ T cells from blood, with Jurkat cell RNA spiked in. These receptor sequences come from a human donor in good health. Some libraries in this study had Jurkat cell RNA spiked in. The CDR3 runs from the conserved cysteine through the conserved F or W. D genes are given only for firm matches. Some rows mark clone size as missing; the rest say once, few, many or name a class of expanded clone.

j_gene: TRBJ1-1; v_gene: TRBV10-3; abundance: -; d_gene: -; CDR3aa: CAISDRGFTEAFF; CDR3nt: TGTGCCATCAGTGATCGGGGGTTCACTGAAGCTTTCTTT
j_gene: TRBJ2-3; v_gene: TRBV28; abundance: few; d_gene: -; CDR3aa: CASSSLGGAITDTQYF; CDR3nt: TGTGCCAGCAGTTCCCTCGGCGGAGCCATCACAGATACGCAGTATTTT
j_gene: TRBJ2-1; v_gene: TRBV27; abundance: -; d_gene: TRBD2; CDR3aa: CASSPRPGLAVNEQFF; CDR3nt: TGTGCCAGCAGTCCCCGCCCGGGACTAGCGGTCAATGAGCAGTTCTTC
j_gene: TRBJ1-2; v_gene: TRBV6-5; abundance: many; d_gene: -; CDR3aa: CASSYSWPFYGYTF; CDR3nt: TGTGCCAGCAGTTACTCCTGGCCCTTCTATGGCTACACCTTC
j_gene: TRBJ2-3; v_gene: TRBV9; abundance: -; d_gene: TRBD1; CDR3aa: CASSVRTGKGPPGTDTQYF; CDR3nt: TGTGCCAGCAGCGTGCGGACAGGGAAGGGGCCCCCCGGCACAGATACGCAGTATTTT
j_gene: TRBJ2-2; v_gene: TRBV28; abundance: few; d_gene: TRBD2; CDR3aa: CASSSTGLAGGPGELFF; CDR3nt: TGTGCCAGCAGCTCTACCGGACTAGCGGGAGGACCCGGGGAGCTGTTTTTT
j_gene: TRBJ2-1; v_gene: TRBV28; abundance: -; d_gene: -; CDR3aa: CASSETGGTYNEQFF; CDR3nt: TGTGCCAGCAGTGAGACTGGGGGTACGTACAATGAGCAGTTCTTC
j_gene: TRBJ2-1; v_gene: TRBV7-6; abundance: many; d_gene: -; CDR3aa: CASSRDLEDEQFF; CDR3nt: TGTGCCAGCAGCCGCGATCTCGAGGATGAGCAGTTCTTC
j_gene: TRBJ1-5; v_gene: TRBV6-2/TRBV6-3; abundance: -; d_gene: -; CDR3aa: CASSYPRASNQPQHF; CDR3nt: TGTGCCAGCAGTTACCCCAGGGCTAGCAATCAGCCCCAGCATTTT
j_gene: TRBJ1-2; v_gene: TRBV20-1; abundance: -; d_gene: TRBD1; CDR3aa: CSGDRVNYGYTF; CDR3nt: TGCAGTGGGGACAGGGTCAACTATGGCTACACCTTC
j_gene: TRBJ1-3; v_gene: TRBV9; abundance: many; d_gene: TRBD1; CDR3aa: CASSPGGVPGNTIYF; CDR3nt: TGTGCCAGCAGCCCAGGGGGGGTCCCTGGAAACACCATATATTTT
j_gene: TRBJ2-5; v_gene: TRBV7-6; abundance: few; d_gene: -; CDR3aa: CASSLEQGETQYF; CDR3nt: TGTGCCAGCAGCTTAGAACAGGGAGAGACCCAGTACTTC
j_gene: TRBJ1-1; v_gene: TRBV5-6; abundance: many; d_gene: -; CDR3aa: CASSHDNVAGDKAFF; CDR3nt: TGTGCCAGCAGCCATGATAATGTGGCAGGGGATAAAGCTTTCTTT
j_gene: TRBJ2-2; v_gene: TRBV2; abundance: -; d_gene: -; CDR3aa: CASSEAAPPPNTGELFF; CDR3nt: TGTGCCAGCAGTGAAGCGGCCCCCCCCCCCAACACCGGGGAGCTGTTTTTT
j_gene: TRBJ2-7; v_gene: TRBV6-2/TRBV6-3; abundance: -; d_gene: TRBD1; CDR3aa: CASSYVQGAHEQYF; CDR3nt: TGTGCCAGCAGTTACGTACAGGGGGCCCACGAGCAGTACTTC
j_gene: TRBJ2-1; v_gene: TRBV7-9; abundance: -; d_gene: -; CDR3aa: CASGSGGIRNEQFF; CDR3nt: TGTGCCAGCGGCTCCGGAGGGATTCGCAATGAGCAGTTCTTC
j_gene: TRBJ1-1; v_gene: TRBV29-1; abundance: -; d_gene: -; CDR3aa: CSVVWTSYTEAFF; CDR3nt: TGCAGCGTTGTCTGGACAAGCTACACTGAAGCTTTCTTT
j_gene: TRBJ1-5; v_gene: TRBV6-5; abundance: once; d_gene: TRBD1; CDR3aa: CASSRSQGEGQPQHF; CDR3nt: TGTGCCAGCAGCCGTTCACAGGGGGAAGGTCAGCCCCAGCATTTT
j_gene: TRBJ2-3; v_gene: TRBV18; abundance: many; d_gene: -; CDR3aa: CASSLEGVGTDTQYF; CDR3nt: TGTGCCAGCTCACTTGAGGGAGTCGGCACAGATACGCAGTATTTT
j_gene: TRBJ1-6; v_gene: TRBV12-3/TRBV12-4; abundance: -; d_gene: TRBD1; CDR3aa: CASSYRGNSINSPLHF; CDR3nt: TGTGCCAGCAGCTACAGGGGAAACTCTATTAATTCACCCCTCCACTTT